This TCR beta chain was identified during a study of cytomegalovirus exposure and HLA in healthy donors (dated by TCRdb to about 2017). About the study as a whole: In an earlier analysis of 587 of the donors, about 260 Gb of sequence data and approximately 120 million unique TCR beta sequences from about 179 million T cells were reported. All discovery cohort repertoires had been generated on a single sequencing platform. On average, roughly 240,000 unique TCR beta nucleotide sequences were sequenced per donor among roughly 430 genotyped donors of the cohort, with around 19% of those sequences being non-productive. A later genetic analysis took genome-wide SNP genotypes for about three fifths of the 666 donors and used that subset as a discovery cohort. In a later analysis, previously published TCR beta repertoires from 666 donors were re-analyzed and high-resolution HLA genotyping was added so that TCR occurrence patterns could be studied. Donor age, sex, ethnicity and CMV serostatus were compiled together with the repertoire data. In addition to the first cohort of around 670 subjects, a separate validation cohort of approximately 130 different subjects was used. Rather than using new phenotypic data, the later analysis identified candidate immune exposures from TCR beta sequences and from how often those sequences occurred across donors. In an earlier analysis of about 590 of the donors, high-throughput TCR beta sequencing was used to judge whether each TCR beta V gene segment behaved as functional or pseudogenic. Because of strong linkage in the cohort, five DR-DQ haplotypes were treated as single units for association and clustering. Of the roughly 420 genotyped donors, roughly 76% were placed in the genetic ancestry cluster associated with self-reported Caucasian donors. The study aimed to test whether signatures of past pathogen exposure could be identified by cataloging public T cell receptors. The number of donors typed differed by locus, with 629-630 for A, B, C, DRB1 and DQB1, roughly 520 for DQA1, 600 to 610 for DPA1, and under 490 for DPB1. High-throughput TCR immunosequencing, statistical association of individual TCRs with disease status, and machine learning were combined to predict cytomegalovirus infection status. HLA typing included class I and class II loci at four-digit resolution. Roughly 300 gigabases of sequencing data and approximately 85 million unique TCR sequences were included in an early release covering roughly 600 HLA-typed donors. Using immunosequencing, the study profiled T cell repertoires from fewer than 700 subjects and related those repertoires to cytomegalovirus serostatus. Overall results and qualifications from the work: Correlated functional status among segregating V segments might be attributable to linkage disequilibrium, but an unknown experimental factor could not be ruled out. According to a later genetic analysis, donors in an Asian-associated ancestry cluster had fewer N-insertions in productive TCRs than the roughly 700-donor mean. According to a later analysis, TCR association rates differed among HLA loci, with DRB1 alleles showing the most associated TCRs and HLA-C alleles showing the fewest. The classifier was reported to diagnose cytomegalovirus status with high specificity and sensitivity in both the original cohort and the validation cohort. A later genetic analysis associated a missense DCLRE1C variant with V-gene and J-gene trimming of TCR beta chains, and an independent cohort replicated the association. A group of highly shared sequence variants was considered likely to be a technical artifact of the sequencing pipeline. Presence/absence analyses assumed roughly uniform sequencing depth across donors, an assumption that may not hold. A further reported finding was that TCR beta sequences accurately predicted the HLA-A and HLA-B alleles for most subjects in the first cohort. For the cohort, immune exposure information was limited to CMV serostatus. In a later analysis, HLA-associated TCR beta chains showed more clonal expansion and lower generation probabilities than non-associated chains that were equally common. Broadly in line with IMGT annotations, most TCR beta V segments showed up in productive rearrangements about 90% or about 30% of the time in an earlier analysis of approximately 600 of the donors. About 15 rarely observed V segments, including chromosome 9 orphons, were excluded from the earlier analysis of several hundred of the donors because counts were too low. The study listed 150 to 200 TCR beta chains as associated with cytomegalovirus. The authors suggested that the approach could potentially be generalized to other disease states and immunological phenotypes. Because HLA typing was missing for some donors at each locus, association tests included only the typed subset. A few of the identified cytomegalovirus-associated TCR beta chains were confirmed in vitro to be specific for cytomegalovirus antigens. The cohort was sequenced for TCR beta chains only, and without alpha or paired-chain data the features that could be detected were limited. According to a later analysis, most CMV-associated TCR beta chains appeared to be HLA-restricted, and the HLA associations seemed to be driven largely by CMV exposure. Specific HLA alleles were associated with roughly 16,000 TCR beta sequences at a false discovery rate of 0.05 in a later analysis. Some IMGT-functional V segments, including TRBV6-2 and TRBV6-3, could not be told apart with the 87-base-pair reads, so those segments were excluded. According to a later analysis, parvovirus B19, influenza, CMV and Epstein-Barr virus appeared linked to several top co-occurrence clusters. Assigning TCR associations to individual alleles was difficult when HLA alleles, especially DR and DQ, strongly co-occurred. Most TCR sequences were observed very rarely across donors, whereas some public TCRs were present in many individuals.

Regarding this clone: Its antigen is not yet known. At one boundary the junction diverges from the germline segment, which might be a read error.

Per the germline V gene (reference sequence), SSHAT is the CDR1 and FNYEAQ is the CDR2. Spanning cysteine to phenylalanine, the CDR3 consists of 13 amino acids. Only the CDR3 DNA is retained, 39 bases long and in frame from the first base. In total, more than 500 healthy bone marrow donors made up the cohort. All cohort members were sampled while nominally healthy, although unrecorded immune exposures were likely present. The donor was CMV seronegative and was included in the group of several hundred seronegative cohort members. Each donor provided a peripheral blood sample, and peripheral blood mononuclear cells were used for TCR beta sequencing. Genomic DNA extraction from the blood cell samples was performed with the Qiagen DNeasy Blood Extraction Kit. The method was the immunoSEQ multiplex PCR assay. The multiplex PCR relied on a mix of 60 forward primers for TCR Vbeta segments and 13 reverse primers for TCR Jbeta segments. Amplification of the CDR3 region of rearranged TCR beta genes was performed with a multiplex PCR assay on genomic DNA. Amplified TCR beta libraries were sequenced as 87-base-pair reads on the Illumina HiSeq System. In the source study's methods: A later analysis counted approximately 74 million unique TCR beta chains across the 500 to 850 repertoires, and some 11 million of these chains were shared by at least two donors. Raw reads were error-corrected and collapsed into unique sequences with a nearest-neighbor algorithm that merged closely related sequences to remove PCR and sequencing errors. CDR3 sequences were aligned to IMGT reference sequences to assign V, D and J gene segments. For a sequence to be retained, a match of at least six nucleotides was required to both a V gene segment and a J gene segment. A rearrangement was called productive if the CDR3 had no stop codons and remained in frame with V and J, and every other rearrangement was called non-productive. Following IMGT convention, CDR3 was defined as the stretch from the second conserved V-encoded cysteine to the conserved J-encoded phenylalanine. The earlier analysis of about 610 of the donors excluded sequences that lacked an unambiguous match to a single V gene segment. An earlier analysis of about 590 of the donors classified V segments as functional when productive rearrangements were above 56.7% and as segregating when the standard deviation between donors was above 5%. A statistical classification framework was built to diagnose cytomegalovirus status from the catalog of TCR beta chain sequences. A later analysis assigned V and J genes by comparing TCR nucleotide sequences with IMGT/GENE-DB human TR gene sequences. In a later analysis, CDR3 sequences and most-parsimonious VDJ recombination scenarios were assigned using the TCRdist pipeline. In a later analysis, every TCR beta chain was defined by the combination of its CDR3 amino acid sequence and its V-gene family, and reads without a unique V-gene family were dropped. A later analysis removed 550 to 650 highly shared, low-generation-probability nucleotide sequences to deal with suspected cross-contamination and a sequencing artifact. For each public chain, a later analysis derived a clonal expansion index from normalized ranks of inferred template counts within each repertoire. In a later analysis, generation probabilities were computed using a VDJ recombination model fitted to out-of-frame rearrangements, and the results were checked against IGoR. A later analysis scored TCR-TCR, TCR-HLA and TCR-CMV co-occurrence with hypergeometric tests, applying a repertoire-size bias correction to TCR pairs. A later analysis estimated false discovery rates by permuting HLA or CMV assignments 20 times. A later analysis grouped co-occurring TCRs with DBSCAN, adding TCRdist sequence similarity when clustering within HLA-allele-positive subsets. Co-occurrence clustering excluded repertoires with fewer than 30,000 or more than 120,000 public chains, plus five with anomalous nucleotide sharing. TCRdb obtained this table from immuneACCESS and retained in-frame rearrangements with V and J assigned. These tables miss some clones; where compared with another copy, unresolved V genes account for less than half of the shortfall, and the remainder is unexplained. D and trimming were read from the DNA, whereas the V and J calls and clone size are those reported in that table. The sample data list 150,000 to 200,000 clones, and over 60% of these were observed just once. The ten largest clones add up to roughly 0.99% of the sample.

This TCR was sampled from a woman between 40 and 50 years old in good health and CMV-seronegative. The chain joins TRBV7-7 to TRBJ2-3; the D segment could be TRBD1, given 5 matching bases. The sequencing input was PBMCs. This receptor carries the CDR3 CASSRQPPDTQYF. Read as DNA, the sequence is TGTGCTAGCAGCCGACAGCCTCCGGACACGCAGTATTTT.